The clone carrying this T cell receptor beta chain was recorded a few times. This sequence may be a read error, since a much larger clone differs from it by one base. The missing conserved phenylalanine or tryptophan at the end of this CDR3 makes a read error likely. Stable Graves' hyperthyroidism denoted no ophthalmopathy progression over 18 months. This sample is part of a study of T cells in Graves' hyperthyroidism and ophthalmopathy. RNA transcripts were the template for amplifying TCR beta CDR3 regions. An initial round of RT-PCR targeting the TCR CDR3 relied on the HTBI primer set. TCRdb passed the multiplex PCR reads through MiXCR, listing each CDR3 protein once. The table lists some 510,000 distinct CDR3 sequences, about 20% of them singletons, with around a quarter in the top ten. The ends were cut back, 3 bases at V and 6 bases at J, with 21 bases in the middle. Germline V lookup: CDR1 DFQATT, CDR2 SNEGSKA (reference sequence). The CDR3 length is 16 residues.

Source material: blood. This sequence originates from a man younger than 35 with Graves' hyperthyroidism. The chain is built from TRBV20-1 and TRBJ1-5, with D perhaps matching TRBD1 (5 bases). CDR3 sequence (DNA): TGCAGTGCTAGGCCTGGGAGGCAGGGAGAGGCTCAGCCCCAGCATTTG. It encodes CSARPGRQGEAQPQHL.